One and the same sample provided the 17 T cell receptor beta chains below, sequenced in a study of cytomegalovirus exposure and HLA in healthy donors. With 60 Vbeta and 13 Jbeta primers, the PCR was carried out. Produced via immunoSEQ multiplex PCR; TCRdb's table is partial and in-frame only. The sample consists of approximately 150,000 clones, 80% of them appearing once. The sample comprised PBMCs. The receptors here all came from a man aged 35-49 years in good health and CMV-seronegative.

This sequence joins TRBV29-1 and TRBJ1-1, with a possible D match to TRBD1 (5 bases). The V and J ends lost 7 bases and 5 bases respectively, with 8 bases between them. From germline, CDR1 is SQVTM and CDR2 ANQGSEA. The CDR3 covers 10 residues. Written as DNA, the CDR3 is TGCAGCGGCCGACAGACTGAAGCTTTCTTT. Its translation is CSGRQTEAFF.

This clone was picked up a small number of times. This rearrangement joins TRBV5-1 to TRBJ1-4; 9 bases are shared with TRBD1. CDR1 and CDR2 (germline): SGHRS, YFSETQ. CDR3 size: 14 residues. V gave up 4 bases and J gave up 10 bases; unmatched junction bases: 8. The CDR3 loop is CASSPDRGSAKLFF. CDR3 DNA sequence: TGCGCCAGCAGCCCGGACAGGGGATCTGCAAAACTGTTTTTT.

The chain recombines TRBV25-1 with TRBJ1-2; 7 nucleotides align to TRBD1. Per germline, CDR1 MGHDK and CDR2 SYGVNS. The CDR3 spans 16 residues. Trimming took 3 bases from V and 6 from J; bases not matched to a gene: 13. CDR3 protein: CASSDPATTGYHGYTF. CDR3 in DNA: TGTGCCAGCAGTGACCCTGCTACGACAGGGTATCATGGCTACACCTTC.

A word on this clone: The CDR3 does not end in the conserved phenylalanine or tryptophan, so this is likely a read error. CDR3 sequence: CASSYDRSNEAFL. The CDR3 DNA reads as TGTGCCAGTAGCTACGACAGGAGTAATGAAGCTTTCCTT. V gene TRBV19 combines with J gene TRBJ1-1, with a possible D match to TRBD1 (6 bases). Trimming shortened V by 6 bases and J by 7 bases, and 15 bases separated the two germline ends. The CDR3 loop spans 13 amino acids. Germline V gives CDR1 LNHDA, CDR2 SQIVND (reference sequence).

V gene TRBV28 combines with J gene TRBJ2-1, with D unclear. The CDR3 loop spans 13 amino acids. The V gene lost 9 bases and the J gene lost 0 bases, with 9 bases spanning the gap. Germline-derived CDR1 and CDR2 are MDHEN and SYDVKM. This chain's CDR3 is CASGGSSYNEQFF. CDR3 bases: TGTGCCAGTGGTGGTAGCTCCTACAATGAGCAGTTCTTC.

The chain carries TRBV2 and TRBJ1-5, with D tentatively TRBD1 (5 bases). Germline CDR1 SNHLY, CDR2 FYNNEI. V was cut by 4 bases and J by 2 bases, with 9 bases left in between. This CDR3 has 14 residues. DNA of the CDR3: TGTGCCAGCAGTGGTCAGGGTGGCAATCAGCCCCAGCATTTT. As protein: CASSGQGGNQPQHF.

This chain uses TRBV5-8 with TRBJ2-4; D might be TRBD2 (5 bases). The CDR3 has 15 amino acids. CDR1 is SGHTS, CDR2 YDEGEE, per germline. Trimming pared 4 bases from V and 0 bases from J, leaving 11 bases between. The DNA of the CDR3 is TGTGCCAGCAGCCTAAGGAGGCTAGCCAAAAACATTCAGTACTTC. Protein sequence: CASSLRRLAKNIQYF.

This chain joins TRBV5-1 and TRBJ2-1, with 11 bases identical to TRBD1. The CDR3 is 16 residues long. CDR1 and CDR2 (germline): SGHRS, YFSETQ. V lost 0 bases, J lost 3 bases, and 2 bases stayed unmatched. CDR3 in DNA: TGCGCCAGCAGCTTGGCGGGGACAGGGGGCTACAATGAGCAGTTCTTC. This encodes CASSLAGTGGYNEQFF.

This clone was recorded a few times. V gene TRBV6-5 combines with J gene TRBJ1-4; 8 bases map to TRBD1. Germline CDR1 reads MNHEY; CDR2 reads SVGAGI. CDR3 length: 16 amino acids. V shed 4 bases and J 7 bases; nucleotides not matched to a gene: 11. The CDR3 is CASSFDRGSYGEKLFF. The CDR3 DNA reads TGTGCCAGCAGTTTCGACAGGGGATCATATGGTGAAAAACTGTTTTTT.

The rearrangement links TRBV7-2 to TRBJ2-2, with 9 bases identical to TRBD2. Germline V gene data show CDR1 as SGHTA and CDR2 as FQGNSA. The CDR3 has 13 amino acids. V lost 6 bases, J lost 5 bases, and 1 base stayed unmatched. The CDR3 sequence is CASSTSGTGELFF. The CDR3 nucleotides are TGTGCCAGCAGTACTAGCGGGACCGGGGAGCTGTTTTTT. Full variable domain (rest looked up from reference TRBV7-2 and TRBJ2-2): GAGVSQSPSNKVTEKGKDVELRCDPISGHTALYWYRQSLGQGLEFLIYFQGNSAPDKSGLPSDRFSAERTGGSVSTLTIQRTQQEDSAVYLCASSTSGTGELFFGEGSRLTVL.

The chain has TRBV11-1 and TRBJ2-7; D is undetermined. CDR1 and CDR2 from the germline V gene are SGHAT and FQDESV (reference sequence). V lost 5 bases and J lost 2, with 10 bases in between. This CDR3 spans 13 amino acids. Here the CDR3 reads CASSLSETYEQYF. As DNA, the CDR3 is TGTGCCAGCAGCCTAAGCGAAACCTACGAGCAGTACTTC.

The chain uses TRBV5-1 and TRBJ1-1; TRBD1 might be the D (5 bases). Germline loops: CDR1 SGHRS, CDR2 YFSETQ. The V end was cut by 2 bases, the J end by 0 bases, with 14 bases between. This CDR3 is built from 16 residues. The DNA of the CDR3 is TGCGCCAGCAGCTTATCAACAGGAGTGGTGAACACTGAAGCTTTCTTT. Translating it yields CASSLSTGVVNTEAFF.

This chain uses TRBV28 with TRBJ2-6, with TRBD2 matching 9 bases. Trimming removed 2 bases from V and 0 bases from J; junction bases left unmatched: 5. CDR1 MDHEN and CDR2 SYDVKM come from the germline V gene. The CDR3 is 18 residues long. The CDR3 spells CASSLLGGGASGANVLTF. The CDR3 bases are TGTGCCAGCAGTTTACTTGGCGGGGGGGCCTCTGGGGCCAACGTCCTGACTTTC.

This clone was seen a handful of times. V usage is TRBV6-5 and J usage is TRBJ1-4; TRBD1 aligns across 9 bases. The CDR3 loop spans 15 amino acids. J lost 7 bases, V lost 4 bases, and 7 bases had no gene match. Germline-derived CDR1 and CDR2 are MNHEY and SVGAGI. As DNA, the CDR3 is TGTGCCAGCAGTTGGGGGACAGGGAGGACTGAAAAACTGTTTTTT. Its translation: CASSWGTGRTEKLFF.

Notes on this clone: Relative to the germline gene, one junction end is altered; a read error may explain this. V is TRBV6-1 and J is TRBJ2-7, with 13 bases fitting TRBD2. The CDR3 covers 14 residues. Per the germline V gene, CDR1 is MNHNS and CDR2 is SASEGT. The CDR3 region is CACSWTSGGYEQYF. CDR3 coding DNA: TGTGCCTGCAGCTGGACTAGCGGGGGCTACGAGCAGTACTTC.

This chain links TRBV7-3 with TRBJ2-7; 8 nucleotides line up with TRBD2. The CDR3 runs to 15 residues. Germline V CDR1 and CDR2: SGHTA, FQGTGA. Trimming cost V 5 bases and J 3 bases; bases outside gene matches: 9. In nucleotides, the CDR3 is TGTGCCAGCAGCCCTCAAGCGGGGGCCTACTACGAGCAGTACTTC. Protein product: CASSPQAGAYYEQYF.

The CDR3 spells CASTQGGGDYGYTF. CDR3 bases: TGCGCCAGCACTCAAGGCGGAGGGGACTATGGCTACACCTTC. This sequence joins TRBV5-1 and TRBJ1-2, with a possible D match to TRBD1 (5 bases). There are 14 residues in the CDR3. Looked up from germline, CDR1 is SGHRS and CDR2 is YFSETQ. Trimming removed 6 bases from V and 3 bases from J, with 15 bases in between.